The 26 T cell receptor beta chains below all came from one sample that was sequenced in a study of T cells in Graves' hyperthyroidism and ophthalmopathy. From RNA transcripts, TCR beta CDR3 regions were amplified. Carried out on the TCR CDR3, a first-round RT-PCR used the HTBI primer set. TCRdb re-called the multiplex PCR reads through MiXCR, storing one row per CDR3 protein. This sample has about 500,000 distinct CDR3 sequences; approximately 15% occur once, and the top ten carry around 17%. Material for sequencing was blood. Receptors were obtained from a woman younger than 35 with Graves' hyperthyroidism.

The sample holds many counts of this clonotype. The rearrangement joins TRBV6-1 to TRBJ1-5; D uncertain. CDR1 and CDR2 (germline): MNHNS, SASEGT. V lost 3 bases and J 3 bases, leaving 15 bases between the germline ends. This CDR3 contains 16 residues. This CDR3 is CASSEVWNRINQPQHF. The CDR3 bases are TGTGCCAGCAGTGAGGTGTGGAATAGAATCAATCAGCCCCAGCATTTT.

This clonotype has at least ten counts. The CDR3 bases are TGTGCCAGCAGCTTAAACAGGGTGGGCACCGGGGAGCTGTTTTTT. Its translation: CASSLNRVGTGELFF. The V gene is TRBV7-7, the J gene TRBJ2-2; D might be TRBD1 (6 bases). The CDR3 loop spans 15 amino acids. Trimming left V 2 bases short and J 4 bases short, with 11 bases between. Germline V gene sequence: CDR1 SSHAT, CDR2 FNYEAQ (reference sequence).

This clonotype came up a few times. The chain couples TRBV2 to TRBJ2-7, with D possibly TRBD2 on 5 matching bases. Germline V gives CDR1 SNHLY, CDR2 FYNNEI. The CDR3 extends over 13 amino acids. Trimming took 10 bases from V and 1 from J, leaving 14 bases between them. CDR3 protein: CATPGSSSYEQYV. The DNA for the CDR3 is TGTGCCACCCCGGGGTCATCTTCCTACGAGCAGTACGTC.

This clonotype was counted once. The gene calls are TRBV30 and TRBJ1-1, with 11 positions matching TRBD1. Germline CDR1 is GTSNPN and CDR2 is SVGIG (reference sequence). With 3 bases clipped from V and 5 bases from J, the junction kept 11 bases outside the gene matches. The CDR3 is 16 residues long. CDR3 sequence: CAWSVRTGGVYTEAFF. CDR3 nucleotides: TGTGCCTGGAGCGTTAGGACAGGGGGCGTTTATACTGAAGCTTTCTTT.

V gene TRBV6-2 or TRBV6-3 combines with J gene TRBJ2-3; D perhaps matches TRBD2 (7 bases). This CDR3 is built from 15 residues. The germline V gene has CDR1 MNHEY and CDR2 SVGEGT. V lost 2 bases and J lost 4, with 13 bases in between. CDR3 loop: CASSYPRGGADTQYF. DNA for the CDR3: TGTGCCAGCAGTTACCCTCGAGGGGGGGCAGATACGCAGTATTTT.

The table lists this clonotype with many counts. The rearrangement uses TRBV27 and TRBJ2-3; 11 bases align to TRBD2. Germline V gives CDR1 MNHEY, CDR2 SMNVEV (reference sequence). The CDR3 extends over 19 amino acids. V trimming: 0 bases; J trimming: 3 bases; junction bases outside the gene matches: 11. Here the CDR3 DNA reads TGTGCCAGCAGTTTATCGATCTCAACTAGCGGGAGTTTGACAGATACGCAGTATTTT. Amino acid sequence: CASSLSISTSGSLTDTQYF.

This clonotype was seen ten or more times. This chain uses TRBV3-1 with TRBJ1-5; D remains unclear. The germline V gene has CDR1 LGHDT and CDR2 YNNKEL (reference sequence). The CDR3 totals 15 residues. Trimming cost V 0 bases and J 4 bases, with 10 bases left between them. CDR3 nucleotides: TGTGCCAGCAGCCAAGACACCCTAAGGAATCAGCCCCAGCATTTT. Translation: CASSQDTLRNQPQHF.

This clonotype came up many times. This chain joins TRBV30 and TRBJ1-6; TRBD1 matches at 7 bases. V lost 3 bases and J lost 13; bases outside the gene matches: 3. The CDR3 contains 11 residues. Germline V lookup: CDR1 GTSNPN, CDR2 SVGIG (reference sequence). The CDR3 region has the DNA TGTGCCTGGAGCCCAGGGGGGCCCCTCCACTTT. It yields the protein CAWSPGGPLHF.

The chain recombines TRBV7-3 with TRBJ1-1; 7 bases line up with TRBD1. Looked up from germline, CDR1 is SGHTA and CDR2 is FQGTGA. Germline trimming cut 6 bases from V and 11 bases from J; bases unmatched to any gene: 15. The CDR3 loop spans 14 amino acids. DNA of the CDR3: TGTGCCAGCAGTTCAAATGCTCCAGGGGGTTTGGCTTTCTTT. Translation: CASSSNAPGGLAFF.

This clonotype was found many times. V is TRBV11-1 and J is TRBJ2-1, with D perhaps matching TRBD1 or TRBD2 (5 bases each). The CDR3 covers 12 residues. Trimming removed 5 bases from V and 10 bases from J, with 12 bases in between. Looked up from germline, CDR1 is SGHAT and CDR2 is FQDESV (reference sequence). The CDR3 is CASSPDSGEQFF. Written as DNA, the CDR3 is TGTGCCAGCAGCCCAGACAGCGGAGAGCAGTTCTTC.

The count of this clonotype is one. The CDR3: CASSQEGTGLYEQYV. The CDR3 nucleotides are TGCGCCAGCAGCCAAGAAGGGACAGGGCTCTACGAGCAGTACGTC. V and J are TRBV4-1 and TRBJ2-7, with 9 bases identical to TRBD1. With V trimmed by 0 bases and J by 3 bases, 3 bases remained unmatched. Looked up from germline, CDR1 is MGHRA and CDR2 is YSYEKL. The CDR3 is made up of 15 amino acids.

This clonotype was recorded a few times. The chain recombines TRBV12-5 with TRBJ1-1, with no clear D. The CDR3 contains 13 residues. The germline V and J ends were trimmed by 0 bases and 8 bases, with 10 bases remaining between them. The germline gives CDR1 LGHNT, CDR2 FRNRAP. The CDR3 is CASGLVIETEAFF. CDR3 DNA sequence: TGTGCTAGTGGTTTGGTGATAGAGACAGAAGCTTTCTTT.

The table lists this clonotype with many counts. CDR3 nucleotide sequence: TGTGCCACCAGTGATAACAGTAACAGCAATCAGCCCCAGCATTTT. This sequence encodes CATSDNSNSNQPQHF. The chain has TRBV24-1 and TRBJ1-5; D uncertain. Germline loops: CDR1 KGHDR, CDR2 SFDVKD. This CDR3 is 15 amino acids long. Trimming removed 3 bases at V and 1 base at J, with 9 bases between.

The chain is built from TRBV14 and TRBJ2-1; D might be TRBD2 (6 bases). This CDR3 is built from 16 residues. Deletions cut 3 bases from V and 8 bases from J, with 20 bases between. Germline assignment: CDR1 SGHDN and CDR2 FVKESK. The CDR3 sequence: CASSHFARASADEQFF. The CDR3 DNA reads as TGTGCCAGCAGCCATTTCGCGAGAGCTAGCGCTGATGAGCAGTTCTTC.

This clonotype occurred many times. The chain employs TRBV13 and TRBJ1-5; TRBD1 is a possible D gene (5 bases). Trimming removed 4 bases from V and 1 base from J, with 11 bases in between. CDR1 is PRHDT and CDR2 is FYEKMQ in the germline V gene (reference sequence). The CDR3 consists of 15 residues. The CDR3 protein is CASSSQGVSNQPQHF. The CDR3 region has the DNA TGTGCCAGCAGCTCTCAGGGAGTAAGCAATCAGCCCCAGCATTTT.

The sample holds many counts of this clonotype. This chain uses TRBV6-2 or TRBV6-3 with TRBJ2-3; TRBD2 might be the D (6 bases). CDR1 and CDR2 from the germline V gene are MNHEY and SVGEGT. CDR3 size: 16 residues. Trimming took 4 bases from V and 1 from J, leaving 15 bases between them. CDR3 DNA sequence: TGTGCCAGCAGTTTTTGGGAGGTTACGCGCACAGATACGCAGTATTTT. Protein product: CASSFWEVTRTDTQYF.

The genes are TRBV7-2 and TRBJ2-1, with 12 bases lining up with TRBD2. Trimming at V came to 5 bases and at J to 7 bases, leaving 9 bases not matched to a gene. Germline V gene sequence: CDR1 SGHTA, CDR2 FQGNSA. CDR3 length: 16 amino acids. CDR3: CASSPPSGRAGNEQFF. The CDR3 region has the DNA TGTGCCAGCAGCCCGCCTAGCGGGAGGGCCGGGAATGAGCAGTTCTTC.

This clonotype was observed many times. The CDR3 nucleotides read TGTGCCAGTAGTAATAGCGGGAGGGTTGGGGAGACCCAGTACTTC. Translating it yields CASSNSGRVGETQYF. The V and J genes are TRBV19 and TRBJ2-5, with 11 bases aligning to TRBD2. This CDR3 region has 15 residues. The ends lost 4 bases at V and 5 bases at J; junction bases unmatched: 6. Per germline, CDR1 LNHDA and CDR2 SQIVND (reference sequence).

This clonotype was picked up many times. The V gene is TRBV27, the J gene TRBJ2-3; D is possibly TRBD2 (6 bases). This CDR3 region has 15 residues. The germline V gene has CDR1 MNHEY and CDR2 SMNVEV (reference sequence). V was trimmed by 4 bases and J by 2 bases, leaving 13 bases between them. CDR3 DNA: TGTGCCAGCAGTTCATCCCCGGGAGACACAGATACGCAGTATTTT. Its protein is CASSSSPGDTDTQYF.

Many counts were recorded for this clonotype. One junction end does not reproduce the germline sequence, and a read error may be involved. This chain uses TRBV20-1 with TRBJ1-1; D ambiguous. Germline CDR1 DFQATT, CDR2 SNEGSKA (reference sequence). The CDR3 sequence is 12 residues long. The DNA of the CDR3 is TGCAGTGCTCGAGATTCGGACACTGAAGCTTTCTTT. It specifies CSARDSDTEAFF.

The chain carries TRBV14 and TRBJ2-5; D possibly corresponds to TRBD1 (7 bases). V was trimmed by 4 bases and J by 5 bases, leaving 14 bases between them. This CDR3 has 14 residues. Looked up from germline, CDR1 is SGHDN and CDR2 is FVKESK. The CDR3 loop is CASSRPTGRETQYF. CDR3 DNA sequence: TGTGCCAGCAGCCGCCCGACAGGGAGGGAGACCCAGTACTTC.

This clonotype has only a few counts. The rearrangement joins TRBV29-1 to TRBJ1-6; a weak D match, TRBD1 (6 bases). With 6 bases removed from V and 9 bases from J, the gap between germline ends came to 15 bases. The CDR3 is 13 amino acids. Germline CDR1 and CDR2: SQVTM and ANQGSEA. CDR3 DNA: TGCAGCGTCGAGATAGGGGGTGTTTCACCCCTCCACTTT. Translation: CSVEIGGVSPLHF.

The sample holds many counts of this clonotype. The junction departs from the called germline gene at one end, perhaps through a read error. This chain links TRBV12-3 or TRBV12-4 with TRBJ1-1, with a possible D match to TRBD1 (5 bases). The CDR3 length is 12 residues. In DNA, the CDR3 is TGTGCCAGCAGTTTCGCGGACACCGAAGCTTTCTTT. This encodes CASSFADTEAFF.

This clonotype has a handful of counts. The chain employs TRBV5-1 and TRBJ2-7; the D is unclear. Germline V gene data show CDR1 as SGHRS and CDR2 as YFSETQ. The CDR3 covers 16 residues. Deletions cut 5 bases from V and 2 bases from J, with 20 bases between. The CDR3 protein is CASREDLRKITYEQYF. The CDR3 DNA reads as TGCGCCAGCAGGGAAGATCTACGGAAAATTACCTACGAGCAGTACTTC.

The chain is built from TRBV6-5 and TRBJ2-3; a weak D match, TRBD2 (5 bases). The CDR3 consists of 17 residues. Per germline, CDR1 MNHEY and CDR2 SVGAGI. Trimming shortened V by 2 bases and J by 0 bases, and 15 bases separated the two germline ends. The CDR3 sequence: CASSYPILATSTDTQYF. The CDR3 DNA sequence: TGTGCCAGCAGTTACCCCATCTTAGCGACTAGCACAGATACGCAGTATTTT.

This clonotype was counted many times. The chain employs TRBV7-9 and TRBJ2-1; 7 bases map to TRBD2. CDR1 and CDR2 (germline): SEHNR, FQNEAQ (reference sequence). Trimming took 5 bases from V and 0 from J; bases not matched to a gene: 4. The CDR3 runs to 15 residues. For the CDR3, the DNA is TGTGCCAGCAGCAGCCTAGCGGACTCCTACAATGAGCAGTTCTTC. This codes for CASSSLADSYNEQFF. The entire variable domain, with the rest obtained from reference TRBV7-9 and TRBJ2-1, is as follows: DTGVSQNPRHKITKRGQNVTFRCDPISEHNRLYWYRQTLGQGPEFLTYFQNEAQLEKSRLLSDRFSAERPKGSFSTLEIQRTEQGDSAMYLCASSSLADSYNEQFFGPGTRLTVL.